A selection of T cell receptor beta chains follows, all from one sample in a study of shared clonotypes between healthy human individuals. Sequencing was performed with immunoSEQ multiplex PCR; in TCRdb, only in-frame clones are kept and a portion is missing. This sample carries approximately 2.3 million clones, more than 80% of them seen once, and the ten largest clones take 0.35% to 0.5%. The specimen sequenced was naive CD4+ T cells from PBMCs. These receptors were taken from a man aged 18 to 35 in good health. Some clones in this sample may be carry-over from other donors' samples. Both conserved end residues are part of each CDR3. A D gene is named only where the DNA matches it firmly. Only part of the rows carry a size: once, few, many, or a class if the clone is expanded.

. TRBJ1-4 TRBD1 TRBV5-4 TGTGCCAGCAGCTTGGTGGACAGGGGAAATGAAAAACTGTTTTTT CASSLVDRGNEKLFF
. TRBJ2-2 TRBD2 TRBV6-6 TGTGCCAGCAGTTACTCGATCGGGGGGGCCGGGGAGCTGTTTTTT CASSYSIGGAGELFF
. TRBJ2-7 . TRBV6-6 TGTGCCAGCAGTGTTTCGGCCTACGAGCAGTACTTC CASSVSAYEQYF
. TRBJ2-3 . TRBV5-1 TGCGCCAGCAGCCAGGGTACCGGGACGGGGACAGATACGCAGTATTTT CASSQGTGTGTDTQYF
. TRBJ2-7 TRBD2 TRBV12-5 TGTGCTAGCGTCCGGGACCCGGGGGGGCAGTTCTCCTACGAGCAGTACTTC CASVRDPGGQFSYEQYF
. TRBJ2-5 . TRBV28 TGTGCCAGCAAGCCCAGCTTGGGATCTCAAGAGACCCAGTACTTC CASKPSLGSQETQYF
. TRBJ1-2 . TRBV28 TGTGCCAGCAGTTTGGGGCTTACTAACTATGGCTACACCTTC CASSLGLTNYGYTF
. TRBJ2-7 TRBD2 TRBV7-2 TGTGCCAGCAGCCAGGGAGGGAGTAGCAACGAGCAGTACTTC CASSQGGSSNEQYF
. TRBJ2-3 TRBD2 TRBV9 TGTGCCAGCAGCGTAGCGGGAGGCGCAGATACGCAGTATTTT CASSVAGGADTQYF
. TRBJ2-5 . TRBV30 TGTGCCTGGAGTCTCGGGGGGCCCCAAGAGACCCAGTACTTC CAWSLGGPQETQYF
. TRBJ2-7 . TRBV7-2 TGTGCCAGCAGTCAGTTTTCCTACGAGCAGTACTTC CASSQFSYEQYF
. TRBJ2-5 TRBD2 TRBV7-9 TGTGCCAGCAGCTTACTTTTTGGGACTAGCGAGACCCAAGAGACCCAGTACTTC CASSLLFGTSETQETQYF
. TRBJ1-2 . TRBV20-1 TGCAGTGCTCTTGCCGCTGGCTACACCTTC CSALAAGYTF
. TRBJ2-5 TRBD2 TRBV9 TGTGCCAGCAGCGGAGGACTAGCGGGAGAGACCCAGTACTTC CASSGGLAGETQYF
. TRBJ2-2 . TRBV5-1 TGCGCCAGCAGCACCGGACCCGGAGGGACCGGGGAGCTGTTTTTT CASSTGPGGTGELFF
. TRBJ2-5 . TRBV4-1 TGCGCCAGCAGCCAGCGGACCACGGTAGGGACCCAGTACTTC CASSQRTTVGTQYF
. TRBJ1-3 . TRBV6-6 TGTGCCAGCACCCGGCCGACAGACCGCTCTGGAAACACCATATATTTT CASTRPTDRSGNTIYF
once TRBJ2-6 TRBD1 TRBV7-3 TGTGCCAGCAGCCCGGATGACAGGGCTGGGGCCAACGTCCTGACTTTC CASSPDDRAGANVLTF
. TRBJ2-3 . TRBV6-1 TGTGCCAGCAGCGCCAGGGATACGCAGTATTTT CASSARDTQYF
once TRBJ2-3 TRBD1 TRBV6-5 TGTGCCAGCAGTTACTCGAAGGGACAGGGGGATACGCAGTATTTT CASSYSKGQGDTQYF
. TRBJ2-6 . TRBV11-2 TGTGCCAGCAGCTTTGGCCGCTCTGGGGCCAACGTCCTGACTTTC CASSFGRSGANVLTF
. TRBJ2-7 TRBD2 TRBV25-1 TGTGCCAGCTCACCTAACCACTGGACTAGCGGGACGCTCGAGCAGTACTTC CASSPNHWTSGTLEQYF
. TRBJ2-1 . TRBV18 TGTGCCAGCTCACGGGACCTTTACAATGAGCAGTTCTTC CASSRDLYNEQFF
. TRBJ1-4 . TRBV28 TGTGCCACCTCCAACCGGTACGGCCCGACGGATGAAAAACTGTTTTTT CATSNRYGPTDEKLFF
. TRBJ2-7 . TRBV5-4 TGTGCCAGCAGTGCCAGGGACTCCTACGAGCAGTACTTC CASSARDSYEQYF
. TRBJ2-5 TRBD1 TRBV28 TGTGCCAGCAGGCCTCAAATCCGACAGGGGCAAGAGACCCAGTACTTC CASRPQIRQGQETQYF
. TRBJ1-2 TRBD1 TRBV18 TGTGCCAGCTCACCGGGGACAGACCCGGGGGGCTACACCTTC CASSPGTDPGGYTF
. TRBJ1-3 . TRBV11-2 TGTGCCAGCAGCTTAGTTTTAACGGTTGCCGGAAACACCATATATTTT CASSLVLTVAGNTIYF
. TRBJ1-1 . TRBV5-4 TGTGCCAGCAGCTTGACCCCGAACACTGAAGCTTTCTTT CASSLTPNTEAFF
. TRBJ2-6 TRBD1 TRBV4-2 TGTGCCAGCAGCTCCCATCGGGACAGGGAATACTCTGGGGCCAACGTCCTGACTTTC CASSSHRDREYSGANVLTF
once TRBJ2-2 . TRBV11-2 TGTGCCAGCAGCTTTCCTCCACACACCGGGGAGCTGTTTTTT CASSFPPHTGELFF
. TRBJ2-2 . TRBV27 TGTGCCAGTCACAGGGTGAACACCGGGGAGCTGTTTTTT CASHRVNTGELFF
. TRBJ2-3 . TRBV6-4 TGTGCCAATCCCCAAGGGGGCACAGATACGCAGTATTTT CANPQGGTDTQYF
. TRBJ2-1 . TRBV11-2 TGTGCCAGCAGCGATCGCAATGAGCAGTTCTTC CASSDRNEQFF
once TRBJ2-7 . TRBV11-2 TGTGCCAGCAGCTTAGGGGGCCGAGGGAGCTACGAGCAGTACTTC CASSLGGRGSYEQYF
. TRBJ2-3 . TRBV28 TGTGCCAGCACCTCCGAAAGGGGTCTGAGGACAGATACGCAGTATTTT CASTSERGLRTDTQYF
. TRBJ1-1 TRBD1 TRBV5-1 TGCGCCAGCAGCTTTGGACAGGGGGGTGAAGCTTTCTTT CASSFGQGGEAFF
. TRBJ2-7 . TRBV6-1 TGTGCCAGCAGTGTTGGGGGGCAGATTAACTACGAGCAGTACTTC CASSVGGQINYEQYF
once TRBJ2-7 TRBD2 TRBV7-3 TGTGCCAGCAGCTTAAGTAGCGGGGGATCCTACGAGCAGTACTTC CASSLSSGGSYEQYF
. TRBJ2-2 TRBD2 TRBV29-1 TGCAGCGTTGTGGGACTAAGGGGTTCCGGGGAGCTGTTTTTT CSVVGLRGSGELFF
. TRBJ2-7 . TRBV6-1 TGTGCCAGCAGTGAAAACCCAGGCTACGAGCAGTACTTC CASSENPGYEQYF